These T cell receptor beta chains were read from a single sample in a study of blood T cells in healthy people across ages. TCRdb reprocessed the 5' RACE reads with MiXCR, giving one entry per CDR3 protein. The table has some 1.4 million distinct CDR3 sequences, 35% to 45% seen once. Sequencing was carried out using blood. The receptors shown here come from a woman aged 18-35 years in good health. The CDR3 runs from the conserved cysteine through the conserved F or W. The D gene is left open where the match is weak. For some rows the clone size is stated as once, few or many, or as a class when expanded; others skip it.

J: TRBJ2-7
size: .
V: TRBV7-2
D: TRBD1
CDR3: CASSFQQGATHEQYF
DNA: TGTGCCAGCAGCTTCCAACAGGGGGCGACTCACGAGCAGTACTTC

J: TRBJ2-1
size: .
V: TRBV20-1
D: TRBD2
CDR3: CSARGGKSGGDNEQFF
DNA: TGCAGTGCTAGAGGAGGAAAGAGCGGGGGTGACAATGAGCAGTTCTTC

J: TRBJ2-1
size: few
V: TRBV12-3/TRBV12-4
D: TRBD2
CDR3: CASSFAGRAFSYNEQFF
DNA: TGTGCCAGCAGTTTTGCCGGGAGGGCCTTCTCCTACAATGAGCAGTTCTTC

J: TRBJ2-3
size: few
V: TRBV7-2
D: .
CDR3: CASSLANILTSTDTQYF
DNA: TGTGCCAGCAGCTTAGCAAACATTCTAACTAGCACAGATACGCAGTATTTT

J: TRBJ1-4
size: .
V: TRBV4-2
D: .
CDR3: CASSQDRRVESEKLFF
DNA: TGTGCCAGCAGCCAAGATCGGAGGGTAGAGTCTGAAAAACTGTTTTTT

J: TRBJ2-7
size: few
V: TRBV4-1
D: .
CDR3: CASSPNADSYEQYF
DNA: TGCGCCAGCAGCCCAAACGCTGACTCCTACGAGCAGTACTTC

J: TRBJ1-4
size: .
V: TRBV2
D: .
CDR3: CASSDRLDEKLFF
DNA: TGTGCCAGCAGTGACAGACTTGATGAAAAACTGTTTTTT

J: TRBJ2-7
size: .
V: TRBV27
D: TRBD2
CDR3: CASSLVGLAGDNYEQYF
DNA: TGTGCCAGCAGTTTGGTTGGACTAGCGGGGGACAACTACGAGCAGTACTTC

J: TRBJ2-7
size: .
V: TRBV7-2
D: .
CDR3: CASSLSVISYEQYF
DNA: TGTGCCAGCAGCTTGTCTGTGATCTCCTACGAGCAGTACTTC

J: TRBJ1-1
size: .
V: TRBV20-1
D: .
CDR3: CSARVGGTWNTEAFF
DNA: TGCAGTGCTAGAGTAGGGGGAACCTGGAACACTGAAGCTTTCTTT

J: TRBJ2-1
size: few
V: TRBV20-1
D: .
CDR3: CSARTQSSYNEQFF
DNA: TGCAGTGCTAGGACCCAATCATCCTACAATGAGCAGTTCTTC

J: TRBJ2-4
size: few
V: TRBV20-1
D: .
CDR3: CSGLLAKNIQYF
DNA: TGCTCAGGGCTCCTAGCCAAAAACATTCAGTACTTC

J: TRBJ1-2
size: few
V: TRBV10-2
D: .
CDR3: CASSWRAGQSGYTF
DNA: TGCGCCAGCAGTTGGAGGGCAGGGCAAAGTGGCTACACCTTC

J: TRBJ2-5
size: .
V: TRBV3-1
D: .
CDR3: CASRAPGPGGETQYF
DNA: TGTGCCAGCAGGGCTCCGGGGCCCGGAGGGGAGACCCAGTACTTC

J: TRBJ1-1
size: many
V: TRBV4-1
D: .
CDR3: CASSQDPGGIIEAFF
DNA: TGCGCCAGCAGCCAAGATCCTGGCGGAATAATTGAAGCTTTCTTT

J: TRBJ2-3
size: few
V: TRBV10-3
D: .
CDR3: CAISVPRVGADTQYF
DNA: TGTGCCATCAGTGTTCCAAGGGTCGGGGCAGATACGCAGTATTTT

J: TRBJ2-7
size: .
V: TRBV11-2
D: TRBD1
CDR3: CASSWPGTGVSEQYF
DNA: TGTGCCAGCAGCTGGCCCGGGACAGGGGTTTCCGAGCAGTACTTC

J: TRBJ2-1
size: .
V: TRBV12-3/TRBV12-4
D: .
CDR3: CAIGGLTTYNEQFF
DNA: TGTGCCATCGGTGGACTAACGACCTACAATGAGCAGTTCTTC

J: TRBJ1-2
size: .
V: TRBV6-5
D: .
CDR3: CASSYGGTTNYGYTF
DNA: TGTGCCAGCAGTTACGGGGGGACAACTAACTATGGCTACACCTTC

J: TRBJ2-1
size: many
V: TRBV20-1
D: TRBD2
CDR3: CSAPTSGSSYNEQFF
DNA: TGCAGTGCTCCGACTAGCGGCAGCTCCTACAATGAGCAGTTCTTC

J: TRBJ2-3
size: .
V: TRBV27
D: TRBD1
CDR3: CASREGAGGRDTQYF
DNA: TGTGCCAGCAGGGAAGGGGCAGGGGGCAGAGATACGCAGTATTTT

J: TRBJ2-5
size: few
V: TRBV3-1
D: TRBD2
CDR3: CASSYGLAVEETQYF
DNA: TGTGCCAGCAGCTACGGACTAGCGGTAGAAGAGACCCAGTACTTC

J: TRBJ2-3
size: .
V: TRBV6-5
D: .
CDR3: CAISYSGTGGADTQYF
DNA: TGTGCCATCAGTTACTCAGGGACGGGGGGCGCAGATACGCAGTATTTT

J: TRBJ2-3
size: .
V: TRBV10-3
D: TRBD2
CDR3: CAISPTSGLHLAGDTQYF
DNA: TGTGCCATCAGTCCGACTAGCGGGCTACACCTCGCGGGAGATACGCAGTATTTT

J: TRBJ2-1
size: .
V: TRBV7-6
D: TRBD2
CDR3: CASSLVLAGGVHGSYNEQFF
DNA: TGTGCCAGCAGCTTAGTACTGGCGGGAGGGGTTCACGGGTCCTACAATGAGCAGTTCTTC

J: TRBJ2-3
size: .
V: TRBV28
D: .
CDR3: CASRMTGSSTDTQYF
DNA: TGTGCCAGCAGGATGACCGGGAGCAGCACAGATACGCAGTATTTT

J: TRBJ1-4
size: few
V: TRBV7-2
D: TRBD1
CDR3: CASSLGWTGDEKLFF
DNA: TGTGCCAGCAGCTTAGGTTGGACAGGAGACGAAAAACTGTTTTTT

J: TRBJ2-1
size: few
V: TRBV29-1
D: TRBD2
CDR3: CSVIDVGTSGYNEQFF
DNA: TGCAGCGTCATAGACGTCGGGACTAGCGGATACAATGAGCAGTTCTTC

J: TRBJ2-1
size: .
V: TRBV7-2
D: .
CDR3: CTTHRRRGDEQFF
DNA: TGTACGACACATCGGCGTAGGGGCGATGAGCAGTTCTTC

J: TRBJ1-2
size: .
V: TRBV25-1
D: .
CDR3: CASSESGGASYGYTF
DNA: TGTGCCAGCAGTGAATCGGGCGGAGCTAGCTATGGCTACACCTTC

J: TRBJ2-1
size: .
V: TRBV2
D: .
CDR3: CASTLGAPNEQFF
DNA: TGTGCCAGCACCCTCGGGGCTCCGAATGAGCAGTTCTTC

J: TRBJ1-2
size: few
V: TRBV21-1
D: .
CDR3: CASSKGTGDYGYTF
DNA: TGTGCCAGCAGCAAAGGGACAGGGGACTATGGCTACACCTTC

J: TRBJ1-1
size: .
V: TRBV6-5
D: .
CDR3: CASSYSSVGGTEAFF
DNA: TGTGCCAGCAGTTACTCCTCGGTGGGGGGCACTGAAGCTTTCTTT

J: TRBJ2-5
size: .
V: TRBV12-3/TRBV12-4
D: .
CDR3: CASRQKETQYF
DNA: TGTGCCAGCAGACAGAAAGAGACCCAGTACTTC

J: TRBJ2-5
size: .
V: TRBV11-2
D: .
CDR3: CASSAAGPLQETQYF
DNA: TGTGCCAGCAGTGCAGCGGGCCCCTTGCAAGAGACCCAGTACTTC

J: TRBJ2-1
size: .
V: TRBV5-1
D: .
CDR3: CAGSLARETQFF
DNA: TGCGCCGGCAGCTTGGCTAGGGAGACCCAGTTCTTC

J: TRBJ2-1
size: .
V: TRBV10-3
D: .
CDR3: CAISEPRSGLSYNEQFF
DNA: TGTGCCATCAGTGAGCCACGGAGCGGGTTGTCCTACAATGAGCAGTTCTTC

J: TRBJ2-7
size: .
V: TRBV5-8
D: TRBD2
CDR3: CASSLLFASGASYEQYF
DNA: TGTGCCAGCAGCTTGCTTTTTGCTAGCGGGGCTTCCTACGAGCAGTACTTC

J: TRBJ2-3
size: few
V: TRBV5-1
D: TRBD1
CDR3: CASSAPQGARDTQYF
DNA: TGCGCCAGCAGCGCACCACAGGGGGCGAGGGATACGCAGTATTTT

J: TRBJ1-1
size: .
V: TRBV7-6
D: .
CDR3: CASSHPGGRETEAFF
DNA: TGTGCCAGCAGCCACCCGGGGGGCAGGGAAACTGAAGCTTTCTTT

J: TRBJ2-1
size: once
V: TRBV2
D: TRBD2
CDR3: CASSETSGSRGRNEQFF
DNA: TGTGCCAGCAGTGAAACTAGCGGGAGCAGGGGGCGCAATGAGCAGTTCTTC

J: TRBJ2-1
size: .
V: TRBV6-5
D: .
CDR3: CASSWGRYNEQFF
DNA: TGTGCCAGCAGTTGGGGACGTTACAATGAGCAGTTCTTC

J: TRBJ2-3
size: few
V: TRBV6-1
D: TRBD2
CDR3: CASQNQLAGGDDTQYF
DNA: TGTGCCAGTCAAAACCAACTAGCGGGAGGCGATGATACGCAGTATTTT

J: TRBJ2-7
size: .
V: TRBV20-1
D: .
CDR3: CSAPEWGRNEQYF
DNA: TGCAGTGCACCCGAATGGGGGCGGAATGAGCAGTACTTC

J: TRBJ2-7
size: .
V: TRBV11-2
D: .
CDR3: CASSLGGGIVYEQYF
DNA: TGTGCCAGCAGCTTAGGAGGGGGGATCGTCTACGAGCAGTACTTC

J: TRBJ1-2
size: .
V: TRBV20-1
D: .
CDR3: CSAIQEGQGYTF
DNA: TGCAGTGCTATACAGGAAGGCCAAGGCTACACCTTC

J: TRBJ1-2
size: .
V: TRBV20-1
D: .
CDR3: CSPTSGTSYGYTF
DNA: TGCAGTCCTACATCTGGGACATCCTATGGCTACACCTTC

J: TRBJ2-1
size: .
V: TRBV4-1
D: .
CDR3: CASSQQSGPGPYNEQFF
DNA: TGCGCCAGCAGCCAACAATCGGGCCCCGGACCCTACAATGAGCAGTTCTTC

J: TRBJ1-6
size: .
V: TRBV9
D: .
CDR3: CASSPRGGTYNSPLHF
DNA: TGTGCCAGCAGCCCGAGGGGGGGCACCTATAATTCACCCCTCCACTTT

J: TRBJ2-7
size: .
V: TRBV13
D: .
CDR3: CASSPRLTGGPYEQYF
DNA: TGTGCCAGCAGCCCGCGCTTAACGGGTGGACCCTACGAGCAGTACTTC

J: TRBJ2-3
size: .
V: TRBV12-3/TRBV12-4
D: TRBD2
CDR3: CTSSLMATSLSQYF
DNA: TGTACCAGCAGTTTAATGGCGACTAGCTTGTCGCAGTATTTT

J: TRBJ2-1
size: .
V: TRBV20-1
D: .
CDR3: CSARDPPHHEQFF
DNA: TGCAGTGCTAGAGATCCCCCCCACCATGAGCAGTTCTTC

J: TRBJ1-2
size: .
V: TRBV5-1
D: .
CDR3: CASSFDANYGYIF
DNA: TGCGCCAGCAGCTTCGACGCTAACTATGGCTACATCTTC

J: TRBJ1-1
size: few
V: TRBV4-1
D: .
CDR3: CASRVVGGTEAFF
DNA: TGCGCCAGCAGGGTGGTGGGGGGAACTGAAGCTTTCTTT

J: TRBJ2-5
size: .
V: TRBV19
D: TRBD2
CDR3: CASSQGLAHQETQYF
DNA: TGTGCCAGTAGTCAAGGACTAGCCCACCAAGAGACCCAGTACTTC

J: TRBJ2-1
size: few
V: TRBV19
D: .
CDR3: CASKGPSSYNEQFF
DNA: TGTGCCAGTAAGGGCCCATCCTCCTACAATGAGCAGTTCTTC

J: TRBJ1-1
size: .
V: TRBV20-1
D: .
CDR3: CSADRPNTEAFF
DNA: TGCAGTGCTGACCGCCCGAACACTGAAGCTTTCTTT

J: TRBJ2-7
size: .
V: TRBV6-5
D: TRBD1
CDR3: CASSPLRDRPYEQYF
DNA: TGTGCCAGCAGTCCCCTCCGGGACAGGCCCTACGAGCAGTACTTC

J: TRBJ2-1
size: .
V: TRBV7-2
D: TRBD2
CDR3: CASSSSGTSSYKEQFF
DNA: TGTGCCAGCAGCTCCTCCGGGACTAGCAGCTACAAGGAGCAGTTCTTC

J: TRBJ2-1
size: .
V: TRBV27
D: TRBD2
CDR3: CASSSRRLAGMNEQFF
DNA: TGTGCCAGCAGTTCGCGGCGACTAGCGGGTATGAATGAGCAGTTCTTC